These T cell receptor beta chains were read from a single sample in a study of T cell changes during pregnancy in multiple sclerosis. Profiled with immunoSEQ multiplex PCR; TCRdb holds only in-frame clones, not every one. Here the sample spans approximately 90,000 clones, roughly 90% being singletons. The sample in question was peripheral blood, obtained in the first trimester of pregnancy. The origin of the receptors is a female donor with multiple sclerosis, enrolled in a pregnancy study. Both conserved end residues are part of each CDR3. The D gene is left open where the match is weak. Clone size is shown for a subset of rows, as once, few, many or a class of expanded clone.

d_gene | j_gene | abundance | len | v_gene | CDR3nt | CDR3aa
TRBD2 | TRBJ2-1 | NA | 16 | TRBV7-6 | TGTGCCAGCAGCTTAGTATGGCGGGGGGGTTACAATGAGCAGTTCTTC | CASSLVWRGGYNEQFF
TRBD1 | TRBJ2-2 | NA | 15 | TRBV5-6 | TGTGCCAGCAGCTTGGGACAGGGCGGCACCGGGGAGCTGTTTTTT | CASSLGQGGTGELFF
TRBD2 | TRBJ2-2 | NA | 13 | TRBV9 | TGTGCCAGCAGTCGGACCGGGAGGGGGGAGCTGTTTTTT | CASSRTGRGELFF
NA | TRBJ2-2 | NA | 14 | TRBV9 | TGTGCCAGCAGCGACCGCCCAGACACCGGGGAGCTGTTTTTT | CASSDRPDTGELFF
NA | TRBJ1-6 | NA | 13 | TRBV15 | TGTGCCACCAGCAGAGCCGGTGGTTCACCCCTCCACTTT | CATSRAGGSPLHF
TRBD1 | TRBJ1-1 | NA | 13 | TRBV4-1 | TGCGCCAGCAGCCAAACCCAGGGGGCCGAAGCTTTCTTT | CASSQTQGAEAFF
TRBD1 | TRBJ1-1 | once | 15 | TRBV30 | TGTGCCTGGAATCCGACAGGGCCTATGAACACTGAAGCTTTCTTT | CAWNPTGPMNTEAFF
TRBD2 | TRBJ2-1 | NA | 19 | TRBV9 | TGTGCCAGCAGCGTCACCCGTACCGAGAGCGGGAAACGCTACAATGAGCAGTTCTTC | CASSVTRTESGKRYNEQFF
TRBD2 | TRBJ2-7 | few | 15 | TRBV19 | TGTGCCAGTAGTATCGGGACTACCAACTACTACGAGCAGTACTTC | CASSIGTTNYYEQYF
TRBD2 | TRBJ2-2 | NA | 15 | TRBV6-1 | TGTGCCAGCAGTAGTCTAGCGGGGGACACCGGGGAGCTGTTTTTT | CASSSLAGDTGELFF